This entry concerns a single T cell receptor (beta chain). As for time point: peripheral blood 6 weeks after treatment start. This sample is part of a study of PD-L1 blockade in urothelial cancer. Sequencing used immunoSEQ multiplex PCR; TCRdb keeps in-frame clones, though not all of them. The table has about 41,000 clones, more than 75% seen once. V was cut by 1 base and J by 5 bases, with 6 bases left in between. The germline gives CDR1 PRHDT, CDR2 FYEKMQ (reference sequence). This CDR3 has 12 residues. The chain combines TRBV13 with TRBJ2-7, with D unresolved. This TCR was recovered from a man aged 70 or older with urothelial cancer. Sequenced here: PBMCs, sampled around atezolizumab (anti-PD-L1) treatment. The CDR3 nucleotides read TGTGCCAGCAGCTTAGTTGCTAACGAGCAGTACTTC. It codes for CASSLVANEQYF. The variable domain in full, with the rest retrieved from reference TRBV13 and TRBJ2-7, is AAGVIQSPRHLIKEKRETATLKCYPIPRHDTVYWYQQGPGQDPQFLISFYEKMQSDKGSIPDRFSAQQFSDYHSELNMSSLELGDSALYFCASSLVANEQYFGPGTRLTVT.